This is a list of T cell receptor beta chains from one sample in a study of T cells in localized non-small cell lung cancer. Only in-frame clones appear in the TCRdb table, and some are missing; sequencing was by immunoSEQ multiplex PCR. The sample has roughly 50,000 clones, roughly nine tenths seen once. The sample here was peripheral blood, taken before any cancer treatment. The receptors come from a man between 40 and 69 years old with stage I lung adenocarcinoma. The CDR3 runs from the conserved cysteine through the conserved F or W. Fields, in order: CDR3 DNA, CDR3 protein, V gene, J gene, D gene, clone size. D genes are given only for firm matches. Clone sizes are given selectively: once, few, many, or a class where the clone is expanded.

CDR3 DNA: TGTGCCAGCAGTTTAGGAGGGGGCGGGTTTCCCTACGAGCAGTACTTC; CDR3 protein: CASSLGGGGFPYEQYF; V gene: TRBV28; J gene: TRBJ2-7; D gene: -; clone size: -
CDR3 DNA: TGTGCCAGCAGCTTAGAGATGGAACAGACCCAGTACTTC; CDR3 protein: CASSLEMEQTQYF; V gene: TRBV11-1; J gene: TRBJ2-5; D gene: -; clone size: -
CDR3 DNA: TGCAGCGTTGAAGATCGGTGGACAGCCTTGGATGAGCAGTTCTTC; CDR3 protein: CSVEDRWTALDEQFF; V gene: TRBV29-1; J gene: TRBJ2-1; D gene: -; clone size: -
CDR3 DNA: TGTGCCAGCAGCTTAGGGACTAACTCCTACAATGAGCAGTTCTTC; CDR3 protein: CASSLGTNSYNEQFF; V gene: TRBV7-9; J gene: TRBJ2-1; D gene: -; clone size: -
CDR3 DNA: TGCGCCAGCAGCTTAGGACAGGGGATAAACACCGGGGAGCTGTTTTTT; CDR3 protein: CASSLGQGINTGELFF; V gene: TRBV5-1; J gene: TRBJ2-2; D gene: TRBD1; clone size: -
CDR3 DNA: TGTGCCAGCTCTCAGACAGGGCCCACAGATACGCAGTATTTT; CDR3 protein: CASSQTGPTDTQYF; V gene: TRBV6-5; J gene: TRBJ2-3; D gene: TRBD1; clone size: -
CDR3 DNA: TGTGCCAGCAGTCGCGGGGACTCCTACAATGAGCAGTTCTTC; CDR3 protein: CASSRGDSYNEQFF; V gene: TRBV27; J gene: TRBJ2-1; D gene: -; clone size: -
CDR3 DNA: TGTGCCAGCACCGCAGGGCCCGCCCAGTACTTC; CDR3 protein: CASTAGPAQYF; V gene: TRBV6-6; J gene: TRBJ2-7; D gene: -; clone size: -
CDR3 DNA: TGTGCCAGCAGCCCCCTCGGCGGAGTCAATGAGCAGTTCTTC; CDR3 protein: CASSPLGGVNEQFF; V gene: TRBV7-3; J gene: TRBJ2-1; D gene: -; clone size: -
CDR3 DNA: TGCGCCAGCAGCGCCGGGACGGGATCCTACGAGCAGTACTTC; CDR3 protein: CASSAGTGSYEQYF; V gene: TRBV5-1; J gene: TRBJ2-7; D gene: -; clone size: -
CDR3 DNA: TGTGCCAGCTCAGCGAACCAAGAGACCCAGTACTTC; CDR3 protein: CASSANQETQYF; V gene: TRBV6-6; J gene: TRBJ2-5; D gene: -; clone size: -
CDR3 DNA: TGTGCCAGCCCGGGAGCCCACGGGGAGCTGTTTTTT; CDR3 protein: CASPGAHGELFF; V gene: TRBV5-5; J gene: TRBJ2-2; D gene: -; clone size: once
CDR3 DNA: TGTGCCAGCAGCCAATCAACCCCAGGGGCAGATACGCAGTATTTT; CDR3 protein: CASSQSTPGADTQYF; V gene: TRBV7-3; J gene: TRBJ2-3; D gene: -; clone size: -
CDR3 DNA: TGTGCCAGCAGCCCGGTTGGCGGGAGCTTTGAGCAGTACTTC; CDR3 protein: CASSPVGGSFEQYF; V gene: TRBV7-9; J gene: TRBJ2-7; D gene: TRBD2; clone size: -
CDR3 DNA: TGTGCCAGCGCTACGCGGAACTCGGGACAGGGAATAACCTACGAGCAGTACTTC; CDR3 protein: CASATRNSGQGITYEQYF; V gene: TRBV5-5; J gene: TRBJ2-7; D gene: TRBD1; clone size: -
CDR3 DNA: TGTGCCAGCACTGGGGTTGCCGAGAGCTCCTACGAGCAGTACTTC; CDR3 protein: CASTGVAESSYEQYF; V gene: TRBV28; J gene: TRBJ2-7; D gene: -; clone size: -
CDR3 DNA: TGTGCCAGCAGTCCTGGACTAGCGGGAGGCCCGGGGGAGCAGTACTTC; CDR3 protein: CASSPGLAGGPGEQYF; V gene: TRBV28; J gene: TRBJ2-7; D gene: TRBD2; clone size: -
CDR3 DNA: TGTGCCAGCAGCTTAGTGGGCGGGGGGATCACAGATACGCAGTATTTT; CDR3 protein: CASSLVGGGITDTQYF; V gene: TRBV7-2; J gene: TRBJ2-3; D gene: TRBD2; clone size: once
CDR3 DNA: TGTGCCAGCAGCTTAGGATATGGGCCTGGAAACACCATATATTTT; CDR3 protein: CASSLGYGPGNTIYF; V gene: TRBV7-6; J gene: TRBJ1-3; D gene: -; clone size: few
CDR3 DNA: TGTGCCAGCAGCCGGACAGGGGGCGAAGAGACCCAGTACTTC; CDR3 protein: CASSRTGGEETQYF; V gene: TRBV11-3; J gene: TRBJ2-5; D gene: TRBD1; clone size: -
CDR3 DNA: TGTGCCAGTAGTATTTTCGTGGCGCTCTCCTACAATGAGCAGTTCTTC; CDR3 protein: CASSIFVALSYNEQFF; V gene: TRBV19; J gene: TRBJ2-1; D gene: -; clone size: -
CDR3 DNA: TGTGCCAGCAGCTCGGGACCCCAGGAGGGCTATGGCTACACCTTC; CDR3 protein: CASSSGPQEGYGYTF; V gene: TRBV7-9; J gene: TRBJ1-2; D gene: -; clone size: -
CDR3 DNA: TGTGCCAGCAGCGCTGACAGGGGGCAAGAAAAACTGTTTTTT; CDR3 protein: CASSADRGQEKLFF; V gene: TRBV9; J gene: TRBJ1-4; D gene: TRBD1; clone size: -
CDR3 DNA: TGTGCCAGCAGCTTAGAACGGGAGACCGGGGAGCTGTTTTTT; CDR3 protein: CASSLERETGELFF; V gene: TRBV7-6; J gene: TRBJ2-2; D gene: -; clone size: -
CDR3 DNA: TGTGCCAGCAGCTCTACTAGTCGCACAGATACGCAGTATTTT; CDR3 protein: CASSSTSRTDTQYF; V gene: TRBV7-3; J gene: TRBJ2-3; D gene: -; clone size: -
CDR3 DNA: TGTGCCAGCAGTTACTCGGACAGGGCCTATGGCTACACCTTC; CDR3 protein: CASSYSDRAYGYTF; V gene: TRBV6-5; J gene: TRBJ1-2; D gene: TRBD1; clone size: -
CDR3 DNA: TGTGCCAGCAGCTTAATCCCTCAGACCGGGGAGCTGTTTTTT; CDR3 protein: CASSLIPQTGELFF; V gene: TRBV7-3; J gene: TRBJ2-2; D gene: -; clone size: -
CDR3 DNA: TGTGCCAGTAGTATTATGCCTAAACCCTACAATGAGCAGTTCTTC; CDR3 protein: CASSIMPKPYNEQFF; V gene: TRBV19; J gene: TRBJ2-1; D gene: -; clone size: -
CDR3 DNA: TGCGCCAGCAGCTCACTAGCGGGAGGGCCTAGGACCGGGGAGCTGTTTTTT; CDR3 protein: CASSSLAGGPRTGELFF; V gene: TRBV5-1; J gene: TRBJ2-2; D gene: TRBD2; clone size: once
CDR3 DNA: TGTGCCAGTACAGGGGAGATGGAGACCCAGTACTTC; CDR3 protein: CASTGEMETQYF; V gene: TRBV19; J gene: TRBJ2-5; D gene: -; clone size: -
CDR3 DNA: TGCGCCAGCAGTGCGCTAGCGGGAGTCAATGAGCAGTTCTTC; CDR3 protein: CASSALAGVNEQFF; V gene: TRBV5-1; J gene: TRBJ2-1; D gene: TRBD2; clone size: -
CDR3 DNA: TGTGCCAGCAGTCCAGTTACCGGACAGATAAACTATGGCTACACCTTC; CDR3 protein: CASSPVTGQINYGYTF; V gene: TRBV7-9; J gene: TRBJ1-2; D gene: -; clone size: -
CDR3 DNA: TGTGCCAGCAGCTTGGGGCAGGGCGCCGGATGGACTGAAGCTTTCTTT; CDR3 protein: CASSLGQGAGWTEAFF; V gene: TRBV5-5; J gene: TRBJ1-1; D gene: -; clone size: -
CDR3 DNA: TGTGCCAGCAGCTTAGAACAGCTCAATGAGCAGTTCTTC; CDR3 protein: CASSLEQLNEQFF; V gene: TRBV13; J gene: TRBJ2-1; D gene: -; clone size: -
CDR3 DNA: TGTGCCAGCAATGCAGATACGCAGTATTTT; CDR3 protein: CASNADTQYF; V gene: TRBV6-1; J gene: TRBJ2-3; D gene: -; clone size: few
CDR3 DNA: TGTGCCAGCAGCTTAGCCAGTGGTGGCTATGAGCAGTTCTTC; CDR3 protein: CASSLASGGYEQFF; V gene: TRBV7-2; J gene: TRBJ2-1; D gene: -; clone size: -
CDR3 DNA: TGCGCCAGCAGCCAAGATGGTGACCTCTACAATGAGCAGTTCTTC; CDR3 protein: CASSQDGDLYNEQFF; V gene: TRBV4-3; J gene: TRBJ2-1; D gene: -; clone size: -
CDR3 DNA: TGTGCCAGCAGCCCGGGGACAGGGTCGAACATTCAGTACTTC; CDR3 protein: CASSPGTGSNIQYF; V gene: TRBV7-2; J gene: TRBJ2-4; D gene: TRBD1; clone size: -
CDR3 DNA: TGCGCCAGCAGCTTGGGCACCTCCTACAATGAGCAGTTCTTC; CDR3 protein: CASSLGTSYNEQFF; V gene: TRBV5-1; J gene: TRBJ2-1; D gene: -; clone size: -
CDR3 DNA: TGTGCCAGCAGCTTGGAGGCTAGCGGGAGTCTAAATGAGCAGTTCTTC; CDR3 protein: CASSLEASGSLNEQFF; V gene: TRBV5-8; J gene: TRBJ2-1; D gene: TRBD2; clone size: -
CDR3 DNA: TGTGCCAGCAGTGATCGCGGGGTTGGGAACACCGGGGAGCTGTTTTTT; CDR3 protein: CASSDRGVGNTGELFF; V gene: TRBV2; J gene: TRBJ2-2; D gene: -; clone size: -
CDR3 DNA: TGTGCCAGCAGCCACAGATTAACCTACGAGCAGTACTTC; CDR3 protein: CASSHRLTYEQYF; V gene: TRBV7-9; J gene: TRBJ2-7; D gene: -; clone size: -
CDR3 DNA: TGCGCCAGCAGCTTAACAGGGAACGAAGAGACCCAGTACTTC; CDR3 protein: CASSLTGNEETQYF; V gene: TRBV5-1; J gene: TRBJ2-5; D gene: -; clone size: -
CDR3 DNA: TGTGCCAGCAGCCATTGGGCCCGTAGCGGGAGGGCCCCAGATACGCAGTATTTT; CDR3 protein: CASSHWARSGRAPDTQYF; V gene: TRBV11-1; J gene: TRBJ2-3; D gene: TRBD2; clone size: -
CDR3 DNA: TGCGCCAGTGGACTAGCGGGAGTGTTCGGGGAGCTGTTTTTT; CDR3 protein: CASGLAGVFGELFF; V gene: TRBV10-2; J gene: TRBJ2-2; D gene: TRBD2; clone size: -
CDR3 DNA: TGTGCCAGCAGCTTTTACAGAGACGAGCAGTACTTC; CDR3 protein: CASSFYRDEQYF; V gene: TRBV7-8; J gene: TRBJ2-7; D gene: -; clone size: -
CDR3 DNA: TGTGCCAGCTCACCCCGGACTCAGGGAAAGTCCTACAATGAGCAGTTCTTC; CDR3 protein: CASSPRTQGKSYNEQFF; V gene: TRBV18; J gene: TRBJ2-1; D gene: -; clone size: -
CDR3 DNA: TGTGCCAGCAGCCAGAGGTTCGTGAATGAGCAGTTCTTC; CDR3 protein: CASSQRFVNEQFF; V gene: TRBV5-6; J gene: TRBJ2-1; D gene: -; clone size: -
CDR3 DNA: TGTGCTAGTGGCGACACAGGGAGGAGGGGCTACACCTTC; CDR3 protein: CASGDTGRRGYTF; V gene: TRBV12-5; J gene: TRBJ1-2; D gene: -; clone size: -
CDR3 DNA: TGTGCCAGCAGCACGAGCGGGAGTGTTACAGATACGCAGTATTTT; CDR3 protein: CASSTSGSVTDTQYF; V gene: TRBV7-9; J gene: TRBJ2-3; D gene: TRBD2; clone size: -
CDR3 DNA: TGTGCCAGCAGTCCAGGGGGGGGGAGTTACACAGATACGCAGTATTTT; CDR3 protein: CASSPGGGSYTDTQYF; V gene: TRBV28; J gene: TRBJ2-3; D gene: -; clone size: -
CDR3 DNA: TGTGCCAGCAGCTTAGGCGGCGGCAGGGGGCTTGGAGAGACCCAGTACTTC; CDR3 protein: CASSLGGGRGLGETQYF; V gene: TRBV11-2; J gene: TRBJ2-5; D gene: TRBD1; clone size: -